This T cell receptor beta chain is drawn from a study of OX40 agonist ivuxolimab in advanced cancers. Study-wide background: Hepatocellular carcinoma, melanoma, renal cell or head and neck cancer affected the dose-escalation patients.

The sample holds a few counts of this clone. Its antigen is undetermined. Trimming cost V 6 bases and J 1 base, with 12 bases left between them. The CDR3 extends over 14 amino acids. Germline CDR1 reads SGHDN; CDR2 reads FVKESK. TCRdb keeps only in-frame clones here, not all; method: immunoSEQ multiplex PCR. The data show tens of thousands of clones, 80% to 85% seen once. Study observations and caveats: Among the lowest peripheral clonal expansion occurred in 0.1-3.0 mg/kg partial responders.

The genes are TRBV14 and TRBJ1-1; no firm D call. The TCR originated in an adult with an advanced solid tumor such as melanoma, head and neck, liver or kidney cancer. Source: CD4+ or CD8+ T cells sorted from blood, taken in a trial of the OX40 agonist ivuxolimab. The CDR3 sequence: CASRMDGENTEAFF. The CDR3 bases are TGTGCCAGCAGAATGGACGGTGAGAACACTGAAGCTTTCTTT.